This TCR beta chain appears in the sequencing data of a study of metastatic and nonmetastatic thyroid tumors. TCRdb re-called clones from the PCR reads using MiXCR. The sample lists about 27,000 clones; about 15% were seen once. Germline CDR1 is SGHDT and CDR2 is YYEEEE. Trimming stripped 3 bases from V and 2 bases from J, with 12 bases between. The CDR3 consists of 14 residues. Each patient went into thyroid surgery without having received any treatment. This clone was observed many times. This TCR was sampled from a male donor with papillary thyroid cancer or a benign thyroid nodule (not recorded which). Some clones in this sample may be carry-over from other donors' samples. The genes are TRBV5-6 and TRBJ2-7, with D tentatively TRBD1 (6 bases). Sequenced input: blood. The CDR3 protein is CASSSPRGPYEQYF. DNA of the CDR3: TGTGCCAGCAGCTCCCCCAGGGGTCCCTACGAGCAGTACTTC.